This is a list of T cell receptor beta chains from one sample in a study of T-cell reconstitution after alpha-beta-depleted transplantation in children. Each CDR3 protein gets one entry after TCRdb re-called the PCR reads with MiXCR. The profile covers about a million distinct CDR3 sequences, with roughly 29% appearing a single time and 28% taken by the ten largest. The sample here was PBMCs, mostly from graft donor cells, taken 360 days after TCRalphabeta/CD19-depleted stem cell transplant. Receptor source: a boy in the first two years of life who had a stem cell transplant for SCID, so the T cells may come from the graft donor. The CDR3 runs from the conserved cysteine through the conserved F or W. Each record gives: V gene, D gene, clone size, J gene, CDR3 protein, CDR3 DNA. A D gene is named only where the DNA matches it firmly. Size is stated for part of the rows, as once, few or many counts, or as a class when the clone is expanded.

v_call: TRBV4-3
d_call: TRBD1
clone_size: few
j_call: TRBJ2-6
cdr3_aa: CASSQESGGEGGANVLTF
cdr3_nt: TGCGCCAGCAGCCAAGAATCAGGGGGCGAAGGTGGGGCCAACGTCCTGACTTTC

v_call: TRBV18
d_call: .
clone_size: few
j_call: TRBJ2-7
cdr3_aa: CASSSGTRRYEQYF
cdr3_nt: TGTGCCAGCTCCTCAGGGACCCGGAGGTACGAGCAGTACTTC

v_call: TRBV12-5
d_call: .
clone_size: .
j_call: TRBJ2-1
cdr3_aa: CASGAGDYNEQFF
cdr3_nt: TGTGCTAGTGGCGCGGGCGACTACAATGAGCAGTTCTTC

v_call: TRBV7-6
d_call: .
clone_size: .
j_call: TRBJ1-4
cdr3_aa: CASSLRERGWEKLFF
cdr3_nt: TGTGCCAGCAGTTTACGAGAGAGGGGCTGGGAAAAACTGTTTTTT

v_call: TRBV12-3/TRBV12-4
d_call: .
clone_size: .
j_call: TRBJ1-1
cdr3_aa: CASMDGGNTEAFF
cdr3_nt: TGTGCCAGCATGGACGGGGGGAACACTGAAGCTTTCTTT

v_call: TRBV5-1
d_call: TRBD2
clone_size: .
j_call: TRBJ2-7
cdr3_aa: CASSLGWDYRYEQYF
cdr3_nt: TGCGCCAGCAGCTTGGGTTGGGACTACAGGTACGAGCAGTACTTC

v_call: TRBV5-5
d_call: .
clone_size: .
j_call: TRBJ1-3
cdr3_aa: CASSLEGPRGNTIYF
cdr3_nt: TGTGCCAGCAGCTTGGAGGGGCCCCGGGGAAACACCATATATTTT

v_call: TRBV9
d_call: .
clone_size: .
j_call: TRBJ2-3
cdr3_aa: CASSRTPYLGTDTQYF
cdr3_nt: TGTGCCAGCAGTCGAACTCCCTACCTGGGCACAGATACGCAGTATTTT

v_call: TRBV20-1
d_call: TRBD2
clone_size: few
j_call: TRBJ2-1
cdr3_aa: CSASSSAGVANEQFF
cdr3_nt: TGCAGTGCTAGCTCTTCAGCGGGGGTGGCAAATGAGCAGTTCTTC

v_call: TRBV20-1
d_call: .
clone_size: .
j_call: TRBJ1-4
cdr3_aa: CSARDARQGGEKLFF
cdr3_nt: TGCAGTGCTAGAGATGCAAGGCAGGGAGGTGAAAAACTGTTTTTT

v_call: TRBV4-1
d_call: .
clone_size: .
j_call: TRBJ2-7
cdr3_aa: CASSQDGSSYEQYF
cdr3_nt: TGCGCCAGCAGCCAAGATGGGAGCTCCTACGAGCAGTACTTC

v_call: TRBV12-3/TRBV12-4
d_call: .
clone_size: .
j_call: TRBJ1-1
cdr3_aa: CASSSAGQWGTEAFF
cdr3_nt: TGTGCCAGCAGCTCCGCAGGGCAATGGGGGACTGAAGCTTTCTTT

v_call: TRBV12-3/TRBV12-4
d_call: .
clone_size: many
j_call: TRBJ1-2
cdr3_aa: CASSLTTGRGYTF
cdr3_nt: TGTGCCAGCAGTCTAACGACAGGCCGTGGCTACACCTTC

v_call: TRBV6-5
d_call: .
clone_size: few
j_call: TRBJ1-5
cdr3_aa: CASSYLGETQPQHF
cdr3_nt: TGTGCCAGCAGTTACTTGGGGGAAACTCAGCCCCAGCATTTT

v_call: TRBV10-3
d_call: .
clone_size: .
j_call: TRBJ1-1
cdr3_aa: CATMDVNTEAFF
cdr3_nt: TGTGCCACCATGGACGTGAACACTGAAGCTTTCTTT

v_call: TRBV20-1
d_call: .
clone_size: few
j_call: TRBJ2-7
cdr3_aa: CSARDSAAGNYF
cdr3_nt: TGCAGTGCTAGAGATTCGGCGGCAGGGAATTACTTC

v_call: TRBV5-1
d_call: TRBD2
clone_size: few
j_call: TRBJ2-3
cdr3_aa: CASSLFPTSLSADTQYF
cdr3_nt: TGCGCCAGCAGCTTGTTTCCGACTAGCCTATCGGCAGATACGCAGTATTTT

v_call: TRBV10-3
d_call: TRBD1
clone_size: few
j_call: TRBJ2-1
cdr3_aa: CAISRQGGRHNEQFF
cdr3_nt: TGTGCCATCAGCAGACAGGGTGGAAGGCACAATGAGCAGTTCTTC

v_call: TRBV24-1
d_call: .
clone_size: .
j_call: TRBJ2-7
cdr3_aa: CATSDFSGYEQYF
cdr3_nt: TGTGCCACCAGTGATTTTTCGGGATACGAGCAGTACTTC

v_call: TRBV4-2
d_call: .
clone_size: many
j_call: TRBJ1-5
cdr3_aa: CASSQDPGQPQHF
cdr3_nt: TGCGCCAGCAGCCAAGATCCGGGTCAGCCCCAGCATTTT

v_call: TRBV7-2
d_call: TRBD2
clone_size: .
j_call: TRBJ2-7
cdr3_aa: CASSFLAGGNYEQYF
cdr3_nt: TGTGCCAGCAGCTTTCTAGCGGGGGGTAACTACGAGCAGTACTTC

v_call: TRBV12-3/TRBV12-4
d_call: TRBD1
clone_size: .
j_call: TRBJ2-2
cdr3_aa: CASSFKQGLRGELFF
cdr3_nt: TGTGCCAGCAGTTTCAAACAGGGGCTAAGGGGGGAGCTGTTTTTT

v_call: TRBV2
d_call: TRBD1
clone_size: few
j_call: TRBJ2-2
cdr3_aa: CASGRQGTGELFF
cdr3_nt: TGTGCCAGCGGTCGACAGGGGACCGGGGAGCTGTTTTTT

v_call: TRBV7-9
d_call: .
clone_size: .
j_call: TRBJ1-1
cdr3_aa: CASSFGPGHNFEAFF
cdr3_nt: TGTGCCAGCAGCTTCGGACCGGGACACAACTTCGAAGCTTTCTTT

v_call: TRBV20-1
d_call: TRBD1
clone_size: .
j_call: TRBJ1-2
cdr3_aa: CSASGTGGDYGYTF
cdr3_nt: TGCAGTGCGTCCGGGACAGGGGGGGACTATGGCTACACCTTC

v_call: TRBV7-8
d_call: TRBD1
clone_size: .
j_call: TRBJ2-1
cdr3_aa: CASSLGIGQGYNEQFF
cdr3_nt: TGTGCCAGCAGCTTAGGTATAGGACAGGGCTACAATGAGCAGTTCTTC

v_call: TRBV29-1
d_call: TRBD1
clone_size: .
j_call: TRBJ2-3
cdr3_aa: CSVGQGWGTDTQYF
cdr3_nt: TGCAGCGTGGGACAGGGCTGGGGCACAGATACGCAGTATTTT

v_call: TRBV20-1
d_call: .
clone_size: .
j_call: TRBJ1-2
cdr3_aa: CSARALIVANYGYTF
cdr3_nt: TGCAGTGCTAGAGCCCTAATAGTGGCTAACTATGGCTACACCTTC

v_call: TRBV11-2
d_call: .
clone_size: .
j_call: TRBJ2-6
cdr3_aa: CASSLVTGTGANVLTF
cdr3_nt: TGTGCCAGCAGCTTAGTGACCGGTACCGGGGCCAACGTCCTGACTTTC

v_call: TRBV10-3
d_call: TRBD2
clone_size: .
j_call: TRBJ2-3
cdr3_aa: CAISGGLGLFRVIF
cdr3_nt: TGTGCCATCAGTGGAGGACTAGGTTTATTTAGGGTGATTTTT

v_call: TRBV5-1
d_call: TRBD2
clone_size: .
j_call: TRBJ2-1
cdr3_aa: CASSLSSGYNEQFF
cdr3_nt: TGCGCCAGCAGCTTGTCTAGCGGCTACAATGAGCAGTTCTTC

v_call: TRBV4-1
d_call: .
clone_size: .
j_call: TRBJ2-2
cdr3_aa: CASSQDGFPGELFF
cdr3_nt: TGCGCCAGCAGCCAAGATGGGTTTCCCGGGGAGCTGTTTTTT

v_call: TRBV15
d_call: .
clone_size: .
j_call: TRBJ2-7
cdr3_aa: CATNSGAGPYEQYF
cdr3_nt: TGTGCCACCAACTCCGGGGCGGGTCCCTACGAGCAGTACTTC

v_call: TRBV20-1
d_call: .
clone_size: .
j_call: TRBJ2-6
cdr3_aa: CSARGGRNSGANVLTF
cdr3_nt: TGCAGTGCTAGAGGGGGACGGAACTCTGGGGCCAACGTCCTGACTTTC

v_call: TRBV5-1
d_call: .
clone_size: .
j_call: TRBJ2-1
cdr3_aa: CASMGRSYNEQFF
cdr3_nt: TGCGCCAGCATGGGAAGATCGTACAATGAGCAGTTCTTC

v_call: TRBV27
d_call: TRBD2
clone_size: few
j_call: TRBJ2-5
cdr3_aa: CASSFRTGGQETQYF
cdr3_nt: TGTGCCAGCAGTTTTCGGACGGGGGGGCAAGAGACCCAGTACTTC

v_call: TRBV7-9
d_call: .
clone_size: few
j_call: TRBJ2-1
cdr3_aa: CASSPSGAGAVRGKQFF
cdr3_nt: TGTGCCAGCAGCCCTTCAGGGGCGGGGGCCGTCCGTGGTAAGCAGTTCTTC

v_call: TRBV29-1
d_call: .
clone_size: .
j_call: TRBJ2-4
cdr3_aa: CSVAQDVTSKNIQYF
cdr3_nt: TGCAGCGTTGCCCAAGATGTCACGTCCAAAAACATTCAGTACTTC

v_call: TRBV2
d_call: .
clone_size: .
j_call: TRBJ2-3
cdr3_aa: CASRGPGESTDTQYF
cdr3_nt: TGTGCCAGCAGGGGCCCTGGAGAGAGCACAGATACGCAGTATTTT

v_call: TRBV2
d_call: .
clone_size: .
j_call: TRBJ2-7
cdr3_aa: CAQMAKGNYEQYF
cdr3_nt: TGTGCCCAAATGGCTAAGGGTAACTACGAGCAGTACTTC

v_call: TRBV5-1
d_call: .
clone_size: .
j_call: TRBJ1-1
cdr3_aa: CASSSMDLRGAFF
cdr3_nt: TGCGCCAGCAGCTCCATGGACCTCAGAGGAGCTTTCTTT

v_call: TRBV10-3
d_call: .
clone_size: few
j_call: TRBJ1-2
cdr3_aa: CAISGTPISGYTF
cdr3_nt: TGTGCCATCAGTGGGACGCCAATTTCTGGCTACACCTTC

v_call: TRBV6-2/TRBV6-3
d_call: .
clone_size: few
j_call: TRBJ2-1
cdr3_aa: CASSYAAGEQFF
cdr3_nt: TGTGCCAGCAGTTACGCGGCGGGGGAGCAGTTCTTC

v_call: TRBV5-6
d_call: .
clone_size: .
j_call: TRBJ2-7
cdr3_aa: CASSLSGVLSYEQYF
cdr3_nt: TGTGCCAGCAGCTTGTCAGGGGTACTTTCCTACGAGCAGTACTTC

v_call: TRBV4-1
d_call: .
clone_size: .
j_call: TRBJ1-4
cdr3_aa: CASSPNHPVGQGEKLFF
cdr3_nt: TGCGCCAGCAGCCCCAATCATCCCGTGGGGCAGGGTGAAAAACTGTTTTTT

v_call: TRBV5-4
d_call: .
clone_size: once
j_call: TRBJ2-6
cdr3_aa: CASSFRLLQSSGANVLTF
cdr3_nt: TGTGCCAGCAGCTTCAGACTCTTACAAAGCTCTGGGGCCAACGTCCTGACTTTC